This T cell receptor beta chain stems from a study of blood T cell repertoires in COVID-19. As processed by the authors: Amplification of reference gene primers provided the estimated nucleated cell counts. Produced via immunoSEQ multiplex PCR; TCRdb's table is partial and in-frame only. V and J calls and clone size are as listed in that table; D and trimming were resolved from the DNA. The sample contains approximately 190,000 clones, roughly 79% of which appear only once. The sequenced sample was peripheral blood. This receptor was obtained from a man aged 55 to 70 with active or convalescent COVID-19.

The CDR3 here is CASSLSLHRDRKYEQYF. Written as DNA, the CDR3 is TGTGCCAGCAGTTTATCCCTGCACCGGGACAGAAAATACGAGCAGTACTTC. The chain combines TRBV27 with TRBJ2-7, with 7 bases lining up with TRBD1. Germline CDR1 is MNHEY and CDR2 is SMNVEV (reference sequence). The trim removed 0 bases at V and 4 bases at J, leaving 12 bases unmatched. This CDR3 spans 17 amino acids.